This T cell receptor beta chain derives from a study of blood T cell repertoires in COVID-19. Study-wide background: COVID-19 samples collected from the United States, Italy and Spain covered acute and convalescent phases.

Under the authors' procedure: From reference gene primer amplification, estimates of nucleated cell counts were derived. Repertoires were generated with immunoSEQ multiplex PCR, while TCRdb's copy carries only in-frame clones and drops some. V, J and clone size derive from that table, while D and trimming were established from the DNA sequence. The table shows 150,000 to 200,000 clones, with more than 75% occurring only once. The CDR3 totals 13 residues. CDR1 is MNHEY, CDR2 SVGAGI, per germline. With 8 bases removed from V and 0 bases from J, the gap between germline ends came to 10 bases. Individuals drawn from 24 US areas were roughly 18 to 100 years old.

The receptor was isolated from a human donor with acute COVID-19. The donor label of this sample is uncertain. Sequencing input: PBMCs or T cells enriched from blood (not recorded which). The V call is TRBV6-5, the J call TRBJ1-1; D call uncertain. The CDR3 loop is CASGNFVNTEAFF. The CDR3 region has the DNA TGTGCCAGCGGTAACTTCGTGAACACTGAAGCTTTCTTT.